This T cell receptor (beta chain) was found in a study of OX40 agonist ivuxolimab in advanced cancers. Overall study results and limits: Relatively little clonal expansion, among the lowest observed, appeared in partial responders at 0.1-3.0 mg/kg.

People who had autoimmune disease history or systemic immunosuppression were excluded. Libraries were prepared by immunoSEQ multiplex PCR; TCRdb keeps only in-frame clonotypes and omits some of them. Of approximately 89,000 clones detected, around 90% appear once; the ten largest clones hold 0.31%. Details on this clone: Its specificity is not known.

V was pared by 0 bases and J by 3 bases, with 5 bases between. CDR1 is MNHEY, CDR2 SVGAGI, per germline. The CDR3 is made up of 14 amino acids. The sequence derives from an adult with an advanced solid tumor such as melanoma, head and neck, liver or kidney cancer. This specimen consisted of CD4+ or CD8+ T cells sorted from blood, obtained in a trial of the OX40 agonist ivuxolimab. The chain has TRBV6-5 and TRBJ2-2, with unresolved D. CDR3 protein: CASSYSADTGELFF. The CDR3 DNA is TGTGCCAGCAGTTACTCAGCAGACACCGGGGAGCTGTTTTTT.